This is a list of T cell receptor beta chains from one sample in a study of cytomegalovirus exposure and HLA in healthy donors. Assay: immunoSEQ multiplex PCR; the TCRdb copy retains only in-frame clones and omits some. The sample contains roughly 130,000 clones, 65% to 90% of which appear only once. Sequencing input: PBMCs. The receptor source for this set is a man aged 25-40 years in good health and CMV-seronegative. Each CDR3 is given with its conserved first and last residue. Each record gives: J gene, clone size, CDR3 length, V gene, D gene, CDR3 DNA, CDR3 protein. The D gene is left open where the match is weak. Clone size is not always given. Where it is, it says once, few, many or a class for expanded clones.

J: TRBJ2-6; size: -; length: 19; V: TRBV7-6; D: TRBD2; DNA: TGTGCCAGCAGCGTCGATCGGACTAGCGGACTCTCTGGGGCCAACGTCCTGACTTTC; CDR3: CASSVDRTSGLSGANVLTF
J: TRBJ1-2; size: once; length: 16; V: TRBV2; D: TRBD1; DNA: TGTGCCAGCAGTGAAGGGGTGGCAGGGGGAATTTATGGCTACACCTTC; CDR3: CASSEGVAGGIYGYTF
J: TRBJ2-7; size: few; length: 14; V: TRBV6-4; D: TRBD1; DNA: TGTGCCAGCAGTGCAGGGGGCGCGTTCGACGAGCAGTACTTC; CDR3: CASSAGGAFDEQYF
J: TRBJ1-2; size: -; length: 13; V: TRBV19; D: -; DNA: TGTGCCAGTAGGGTCAGGCAGACCTATGGCTACACCTTC; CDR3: CASRVRQTYGYTF
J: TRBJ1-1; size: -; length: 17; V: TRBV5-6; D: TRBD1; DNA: TGTGCCAGCAGCTTGGGCGGGCACAGGGGACGGGACACTGAAGCTTTCTTT; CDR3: CASSLGGHRGRDTEAFF
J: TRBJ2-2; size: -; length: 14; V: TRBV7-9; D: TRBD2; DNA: TGTGCCAGCAGGGCGGCGGGGGACACCGGGGAGCTGTTTTTT; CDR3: CASRAAGDTGELFF
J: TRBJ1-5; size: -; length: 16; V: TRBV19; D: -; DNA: TGTGCCAGTAGTATTCCCTCGACAGCGCTAAATCAGCCCCAGCATTTT; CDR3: CASSIPSTALNQPQHF
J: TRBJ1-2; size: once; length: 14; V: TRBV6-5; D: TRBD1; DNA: TGTGCCAGCAGGCCACCCGGACAGGGCTATGGCTACACCTTC; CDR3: CASRPPGQGYGYTF
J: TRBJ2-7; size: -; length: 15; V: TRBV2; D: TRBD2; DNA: TGTGCCAGCAGCCAGCGGGGGGGCTTCTCCTACGAGCAGTACTTC; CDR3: CASSQRGGFSYEQYF
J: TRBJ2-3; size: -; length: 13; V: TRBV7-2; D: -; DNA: TGTGCCAGCAGCCCTGGGGGCGGGGATACGCAGTATTTT; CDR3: CASSPGGGDTQYF
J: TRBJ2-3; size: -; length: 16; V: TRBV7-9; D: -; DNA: TGTGCCAGCAGCGGGAGGGGGGCCCCCGACACAGATACGCAGTATTTT; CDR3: CASSGRGAPDTDTQYF
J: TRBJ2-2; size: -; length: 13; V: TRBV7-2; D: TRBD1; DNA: TGTGCCAGCAGCCGACAGGGGGCCGGGGAGCTGTTTTTT; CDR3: CASSRQGAGELFF
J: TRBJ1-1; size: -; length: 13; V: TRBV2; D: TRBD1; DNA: TGTGCCAGCAGTTATGGACAGGGCACTGAAGCTTTCTTT; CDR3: CASSYGQGTEAFF
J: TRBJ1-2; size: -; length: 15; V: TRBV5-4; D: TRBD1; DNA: TGTGCCAGCAGCTGGAACAGGGGGCAGGGCTATGGCTACACCTTC; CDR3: CASSWNRGQGYGYTF